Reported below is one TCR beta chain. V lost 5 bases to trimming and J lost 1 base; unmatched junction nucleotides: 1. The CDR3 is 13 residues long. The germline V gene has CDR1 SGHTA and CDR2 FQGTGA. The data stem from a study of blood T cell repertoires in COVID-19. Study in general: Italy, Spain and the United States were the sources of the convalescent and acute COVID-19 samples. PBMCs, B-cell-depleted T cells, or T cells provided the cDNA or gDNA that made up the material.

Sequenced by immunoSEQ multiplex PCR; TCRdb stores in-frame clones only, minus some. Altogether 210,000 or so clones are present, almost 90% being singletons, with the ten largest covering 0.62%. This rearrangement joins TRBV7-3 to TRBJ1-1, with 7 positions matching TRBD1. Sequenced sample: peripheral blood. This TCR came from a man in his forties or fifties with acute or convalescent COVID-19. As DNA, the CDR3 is TGTGCCAGCAGCACAGGGGAGAACACTGAAGCTTTCTTT. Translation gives CASSTGENTEAFF.